This T cell receptor beta chain was identified in a study of technical replicates of blood from several donors. This table comes from immunoSEQ multiplex PCR, and its TCRdb copy is limited to in-frame clones, with some not included. In the table there are around 100,000 clones, about 95% of which are singletons. What was sequenced was T cells isolated from PBMCs. The receptor's source is a human donor in good health.

CDR3 sequence (DNA): TGTGCCACCAGCAGAGATCCGAAGGGGGTAGGGAATGGCTACACCTTC. Residues: CATSRDPKGVGNGYTF. The rearrangement joins TRBV15 to TRBJ1-2, with a possible D match to TRBD1 (6 bases). The CDR3 is 16 residues long. Germline V gene data show CDR1 as LNHNV and CDR2 as YYDKDF (reference sequence). V lost 0 bases and J lost 6, with 17 bases in between. The complete variable domain, with remaining parts taken from reference TRBV15 and TRBJ1-2, reads DAMVIQNPRYQVTQFGKPVTLSCSQTLNHNVMYWYQQKSSQAPKLLFHYYDKDFNNEADTPDNFQSRRPNTSFCFLDIRSPGLGDTAMYLCATSRDPKGVGNGYTFGSGTRLTVV.